Each of the 3 T cell receptor beta chains below was sequenced from the same sample in a study of cytomegalovirus exposure and HLA in healthy donors. Researchers ran the PCR with 60 Vbeta and 13 Jbeta primers. This table comes from immunoSEQ multiplex PCR, and its TCRdb copy is limited to in-frame clones, with some not included. This table holds approximately 76,000 clones, over 60% found once. The sample comprised PBMCs. These receptors were taken from a woman in her thirties or forties in good health and CMV-seropositive.

V is TRBV6-1 and J is TRBJ2-5; 11 bases fit TRBD2. J lost 3 bases, V lost 6 bases, and 3 bases had no gene match. Looked up from germline, CDR1 is MNHNS and CDR2 is SASEGT. The CDR3 spans 14 residues. CDR3 nucleotides: TGTGCCAGCAGGCCGACTAGCGGGGAAGAGACCCAGTACTTC. Amino acid sequence: CASRPTSGEETQYF.

The rearrangement links TRBV30 to TRBJ1-1; weak D call: TRBD1 (5 bases). The CDR3 runs 11 residues. CDR1 and CDR2 (germline): GTSNPN, SVGIG (reference sequence). Trimming removed 5 bases at V and 10 bases at J, with 14 bases between. CDR3 DNA: TGTGCCTGGCCCTCGACCGGGGGAGCTTTCTTT. This sequence encodes CAWPSTGGAFF.

The chain joins TRBV10-3 to TRBJ1-2; no definite D call. The CDR3 is made up of 17 amino acids. The germline V gene encodes CDR1 ENHRY and CDR2 SYGVKD. The ends were cut back, 3 bases at V and 5 bases at J, with 22 bases in the middle. The CDR3 coding sequence is TGTGCCATCAGTGACTCTTCCCGGTACTCACTCCGATATGGCTACACCTTC. Amino acids: CAISDSSRYSLRYGYTF.